This record covers a single TCR beta chain. Its antigen is not known. The sample is drawn from a study of cytomegalovirus exposure and HLA in healthy donors. As for the study in general: Of 398 genotyped donors, around 76% clustered with self-reported Caucasian donors.

Study-level findings and limits: Association with HLA alleles at 0.05 false discovery rate was found for 15,000 to 20,000 TCR beta sequences in a later analysis. Researchers counted around 180 TCR beta chains as cytomegalovirus-associated. As confirmed in vitro, three CMV-associated chains were specific for CMV antigens.

The PCR ran on 60 Vbeta and 13 Jbeta primers. The table came from immunoSEQ multiplex PCR; TCRdb's copy has only in-frame clones and leaves some out. The sample carries approximately 130,000 clones, around four fifths recorded once. Germline CDR1 MNHEY, CDR2 SMNVEV (reference sequence). The CDR3 is 13 residues long. V gave up 8 bases and J gave up 0 bases, with 11 bases separating them. The chain links TRBV27 to TRBJ2-7; tentative D call: TRBD2 (5 bases). Sequenced input: PBMCs. This TCR derives from a boy between 5 and 17 years old in good health and CMV-seronegative. The CDR3 coding sequence is TGTGCCAGCGCCCCCGGGAACTCCTACGAGCAGTACTTC. The encoded protein is CASAPGNSYEQYF.